This T cell receptor (beta chain) derives from a study of CD8+ T cells in alopecia areata. General observations from the study: Tofacitinib did not eliminate many expanded lesional clones from scalp or blood.

Between the trimmed V and J ends, which lost 5 bases and 4 bases, there was a span of 14 bases. CDR3 size: 15 residues. Germline V gene lookup returns CDR1 SEHNR and CDR2 FQNEAQ (reference sequence). cDNA reverse transcribed from extracted RNA served as the sequencing template. Here immunoSEQ multiplex PCR was the method, and the copy in TCRdb shows in-frame clones only, minus some. The table lists approximately 100,000 clones, 55% to 75% of them singletons. A remark on this clone: Its antigen is not identified.

Stated treatment: oral pan-JAK inhibitor, 5-10 mg twice daily. Peripheral blood and lesional scalp punch biopsies were taken from alopecia areata patients. The input for sequencing was CD8+ T cells sorted from blood, taken between weeks 55 and 70, from a patient treated with tofacitinib. The receptor's source is a human donor with alopecia areata. The rearrangement links TRBV7-9 to TRBJ2-2, with D possibly being TRBD1 (6 bases). CDR3 nucleotides: TGTGCCAGCAGCGGACGAACAGGGTTCACCGGGGAGCTGTTTTTT. Its translation is CASSGRTGFTGELFF.